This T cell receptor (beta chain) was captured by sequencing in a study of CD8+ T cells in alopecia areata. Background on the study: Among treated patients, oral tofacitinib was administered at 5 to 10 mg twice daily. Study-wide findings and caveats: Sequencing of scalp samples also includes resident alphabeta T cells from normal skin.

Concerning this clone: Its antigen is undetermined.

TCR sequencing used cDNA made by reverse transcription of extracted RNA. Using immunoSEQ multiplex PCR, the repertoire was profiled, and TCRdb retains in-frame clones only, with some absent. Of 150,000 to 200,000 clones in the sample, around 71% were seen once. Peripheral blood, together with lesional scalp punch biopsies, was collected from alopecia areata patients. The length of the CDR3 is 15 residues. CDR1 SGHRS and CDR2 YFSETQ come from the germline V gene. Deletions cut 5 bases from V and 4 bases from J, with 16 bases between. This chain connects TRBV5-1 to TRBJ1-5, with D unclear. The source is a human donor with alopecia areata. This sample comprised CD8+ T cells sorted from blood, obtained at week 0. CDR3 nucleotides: TGCGCCAGCAGGGTTTCGCAGGACGAAAATCAGCCCCAGCATTTT. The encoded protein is CASRVSQDENQPQHF.